These 14 T cell receptor beta chains were sequenced from one sample in a study of CD8+CD57+ T cells in acquired aplastic anemia (dated 2018 in TCRdb). The reads were generated on an Illumina HiSeq 2000. Genomic DNA served as template for TCR beta VDJ combination and CDR3 sequence profiling. In TCRdb, the public reads were trimmed at Q25 with fastp and aligned with MiXCR, with productive beta chains retained. CDR3 protein duplicates are merged, each entry listing the most common genes and DNA. The sample data list 300,000 or so distinct CDR3 sequences, and roughly half of these were observed just once. The top ten hold 6.5% to 10% of the sample. The sequenced sample consisted of sorted CD4+, CD8+, or CD8+CD57+ T cells (not recorded which) from PBMCs. These receptors came from a human donor with severe aplastic anemia or a healthy control (not recorded which).

The table lists this clonotype with many counts. This chain connects TRBV5-6 to TRBJ1-5; D gene unclear. The CDR3 covers 14 residues. In germline, CDR1 is SGHDT, CDR2 YYEEEE. Trimming stripped 1 base from V and 3 bases from J, with 8 bases between. CDR3 sequence: CASSLPGDNQPQHF. The CDR3 DNA is TGTGCCAGCAGCTTGCCCGGGGACAATCAGCCCCAGCATTTT.

This clonotype occurred many times. This sequence joins TRBV18 and TRBJ2-7; no clear D gene. The CDR3 is 13 residues long. Looked up from germline, CDR1 is KGHSH and CDR2 is LQKENI. V was clipped by 2 bases and J by 6 bases, with 11 bases between them. The CDR3 is CASSPGWGTEQYF. The CDR3 coding sequence is TGTGCCAGCTCACCAGGATGGGGAACCGAGCAGTACTTC. Together with reference TRBV18 and TRBJ2-7, the CDR3 gives the full variable domain: NAGVMQNPRHLVRRRGQEARLRCSPMKGHSHVYWYRQLPEEGLKFMVYLQKENIIDESGMPKERFSAEFPKEGPSILRIQQVVRGDSAAYFCASSPGWGTEQYFGPGTRLTVT.

The table lists this clonotype with a few counts. The chain has TRBV5-6 and TRBJ1-2; D might be TRBD1 (5 bases). Germline CDR1 SGHDT, CDR2 YYEEEE. This CDR3 contains 11 residues. V was cut by 2 bases and J by 7 bases, with 6 bases left in between. The CDR3 nucleotides are TGTGCCAGCAGCTTAGGGGTTGGCTACACCTTC. Translated: CASSLGVGYTF.

The CDR3 region is CASSKGLVNTEAFF. CDR3 DNA: TGTGCCAGCAGCAAGGGACTGGTGAACACTGAAGCTTTCTTT. The chain recombines TRBV28 with TRBJ1-1; D might be TRBD1 (5 bases). The germline gives CDR1 MDHEN, CDR2 SYDVKM. The CDR3 is 14 amino acids. V was cut by 6 bases and J by 0 bases, with 11 bases left in between.

This clonotype was picked up many times. This chain links TRBV2 with TRBJ2-5, with a weak D call TRBD1 (6 bases). Between the trimmed V and J ends, which lost 4 bases and 4 bases, there was a span of 10 bases. The CDR3 extends over 13 amino acids. CDR1 and CDR2 from the germline V gene are SNHLY and FYNNEI. The CDR3 coding sequence is TGTGCCAGCAGTGGGGCAGGGGCAGAGACCCAGTACTTC. It yields the protein CASSGAGAETQYF. The variable domain in full, completed from reference TRBV2 and TRBJ2-5, reads EPEVTQTPSHQVTQMGQEVILRCVPISNHLYFYWYRQILGQKVEFLVSFYNNEISEKSEIFDDQFSVERPDGSNFTLKIRSTKLEDSAMYFCASSGAGAETQYFGPGTRLLVL.

This clonotype showed up just a few times. The chain recombines TRBV6-5 with TRBJ1-1, with D possibly matching TRBD1 (6 bases). The V end was cut by 2 bases, the J end by 10 bases, with 17 bases between. The CDR3 covers 14 residues. CDR1 is MNHEY and CDR2 is SVGAGI in the germline V gene. CDR3: CASSYDRTPPLAFF. The CDR3 nucleotides are TGTGCCAGCAGTTACGACAGGACCCCCCCGTTAGCTTTCTTT.

This clonotype has ten or more counts. V is TRBV29-1 and J is TRBJ1-2, with D unresolved. V lost 5 bases to trimming and J lost 4 bases, with 14 bases between them. This CDR3 is built from 13 residues. Germline V gene lookup returns CDR1 SQVTM and CDR2 ANQGSEA. The CDR3 nucleotides are TGCAGCGTTTTTGTCGGGTCCCCCTATGGCTACACCTTC. Its protein is CSVFVGSPYGYTF.

In its sample, this clonotype was seen many times. The chain uses TRBV6-6 and TRBJ1-5; D unresolved. Trimming removed 0 bases at V and 0 bases at J, with 12 bases between. Germline V gene data show CDR1 as MNHNY and CDR2 as SVGAGI (reference sequence). This CDR3 is 17 amino acids long. CDR3 coding DNA: TGTGCCAGCAGTTACTCTCAGTTGCCTAATAGCAATCAGCCCCAGCATTTT. Translating gives CASSYSQLPNSNQPQHF.

Notes on this clonotype: In this CDR3 the conserved last residue, phenylalanine or tryptophan, is missing, so a read error is likely. The chain couples TRBV10-1 to TRBJ2-5; no reliable D call. CDR1 and CDR2 from the germline V gene are WNHNN and SYGVQD (reference sequence). This CDR3 has 14 amino acids. The germline V and J ends were trimmed by 5 bases and 2 bases, with 12 bases remaining between them. CDR3 nucleotides: TGCGCCAGCAGTCCCCTGACTGTGCAAGAGACCCAGTACATC. Residues: CASSPLTVQETQYI.

The J gene is TRBJ2-7, the V gene TRBV7-8, with D tentatively TRBD2 (5 bases). The CDR3 extends over 16 amino acids. Trimming removed 5 bases at V and 0 bases at J, with 17 bases between. Germline V gives CDR1 SGHVS, CDR2 FQNEAQ. Written as DNA, the CDR3 is TGTGCCAGCAGCCCCATCGGGAATAGCTTCTCCTACGAGCAGTACTTC. Translating it yields CASSPIGNSFSYEQYF.

The chain combines TRBV7-9 with TRBJ1-1, with no clear D. The V end lost 1 base, the J end lost 12 bases, and 15 bases lay between the germline ends. Germline V CDR1 and CDR2: SEHNR, FQNEAQ (reference sequence). CDR3 length: 13 amino acids. The CDR3, as DNA: TGTGCCAGCAGCTTAGGCCCCCCGTCCGTAACTTTCTTT. Amino acids: CASSLGPPSVTFF.

The sample holds many counts of this clonotype. The chain couples TRBV9 to TRBJ1-2, with D unclear. Germline CDR1 is SGDLS and CDR2 is YYNGEE. CDR3 length: 15 residues. The V gene lost 4 bases and the J gene lost 4 bases, with 17 bases spanning the gap. CDR3 region: CASSLESSTSYGYTF. In DNA, the CDR3 is TGTGCCAGCAGCCTAGAGTCTAGCACCAGCTATGGCTACACCTTC.

A note on this clonotype: One end of the junction varies from germline; a read error may be responsible. The chain couples TRBV19 to TRBJ2-7; TRBD1 aligns across 7 bases. The CDR3 totals 13 residues. CDR1 and CDR2 from the germline V gene are LNHDA and SQIVND (reference sequence). CDR3 bases: TGTGCTAGTAGACAACAGGGGTCCCACGAGCAGTACTTC. Amino acids: CASRQQGSHEQYF.

The chain joins TRBV7-9 to TRBJ1-1; perhaps TRBD1 as D (6 bases). Germline V gene data show CDR1 as SEHNR and CDR2 as FQNEAQ (reference sequence). The CDR3 consists of 14 residues. The V gene lost 1 base and the J gene lost 3 bases, with 9 bases spanning the gap. CDR3 region: CASSLVSGDTEAFF. The CDR3 nucleotides are TGTGCCAGCAGCTTAGTGTCAGGGGACACTGAAGCTTTCTTT. Filled out from reference TRBV7-9 and TRBJ1-1, the complete variable domain reads DTGVSQNPRHKITKRGQNVTFRCDPISEHNRLYWYRQTLGQGPEFLTYFQNEAQLEKSRLLSDRFSAERPKGSFSTLEIQRTEQGDSAMYLCASSLVSGDTEAFFGQGTRLTVV.